One and the same sample provided the 26 T cell receptor beta chains below, sequenced in a study of T cells expressing NK-cell markers. TCRdb re-called the 5' RACE reads; one entry per CDR3 protein, DNA not given. The listing contains fewer than 400,000 distinct CDR3 sequences. Material: blood T cells: a sorted CD56 or NKG2C T cell subset, CD4+ or CD8+ T cells, or bulk PBMC T cells (not recorded which). Receptors originate from a woman between 45 and 60 years old in good health.

The chain carries TRBV11-2 and TRBJ2-5; TCRdb's D call, TRBD1, is unchecked because there is no DNA. The germline gives CDR1 SGHAT, CDR2 FQNNGV. The CDR3 contains 15 residues. The CDR3 is CASSPTQGVWETQYF.

The rearrangement links TRBV29-1 to TRBJ2-7. The V gene's germline CDR1 is SQVTM and CDR2 ANQGSEA. The CDR3 spans 11 residues. The chain's CDR3 is CSVGGWDEQYF.

The rearrangement links TRBV4-2 to TRBJ1-2. The CDR3 spans 16 residues. CDR1 LGHNA and CDR2 YNFKEQ come from the germline V gene. The CDR3: CASSQGTLLQNYGYTF.

The chain has TRBV29-1 and TRBJ1-1. The germline V gene encodes CDR1 SQVTM and CDR2 ANQGSEA. CDR3 size: 13 residues. The CDR3 loop is CSASRPMNTEAFF. Based on the CDR3 plus reference TRBV29-1 and TRBJ1-1, the full variable domain is SAVISQKPSRDICQRGTSLTIQCQVDSQVTMMFWYRQQPGQSLTLIATANQGSEATYESGFVIDKFPISRPNLTFSTLTVSNMSPEDSSIYLCSASRPMNTEAFFGQGTRLTVV.

This sequence joins TRBV5-1 and TRBJ2-7; lacking DNA, the TRBD1 call made by TCRdb goes unchecked. Germline V CDR1 and CDR2: SGHRS, YFSETQ. This CDR3 spans 15 amino acids. CDR3 sequence reads: CASSGKGGPAAEQYF.

V gene TRBV7-9 combines with J gene TRBJ2-1; TCRdb returns TRBD1, unconfirmable since there is no DNA. Germline-derived CDR1 and CDR2 are SEHNR and FQNEAQ (reference sequence). The CDR3 spans 13 residues. The CDR3 loop is CASTNRGNDEQFF.

The chain carries TRBV29-1 and TRBJ1-1; TCRdb's D gene call, TRBD1, goes unchecked for lack of DNA. Germline V gives CDR1 SQVTM, CDR2 ANQGSEA. The CDR3 length is 13 residues. The CDR3 loop is CSVDGLPDLGAFF.

The chain combines TRBV29-1 with TRBJ2-1; TCRdb designates TRBD2, a call that cannot be tested without DNA. The germline CDR1 and CDR2 sequences are SQVTM and ANQGSEA. The length of the CDR3 is 14 residues. CDR3 protein: CSVKIAGGYNEQFF.

The chain recombines TRBV13 with TRBJ2-3; the TRBD2 assignment by TCRdb is unverifiable without DNA. The CDR3 contains 14 residues. CDR1 PRHDT and CDR2 FYEKMQ come from the germline V gene (reference sequence). The CDR3 loop reads CASSPTSSTDTQYF.

V and J are TRBV10-3 and TRBJ2-7; TCRdb picks TRBD1, but there is no DNA to check that call. The CDR3 has 11 amino acids. From germline, CDR1 is ENHRY and CDR2 SYGVKD. The CDR3 sequence: CAIGTANEQYF.

The chain joins TRBV9 to TRBJ2-1. Germline V CDR1 and CDR2: SGDLS, YYNGEE. CDR3 length: 15 residues. CDR3 protein: CASSVRRREIGEQFF.

The CDR3 is CASRPAGGRNNEQFF. The V call is TRBV6-5, the J call TRBJ2-1; lacking DNA, the TRBD2 call made by TCRdb goes unchecked. The CDR3 covers 15 residues. The germline CDR1 and CDR2 sequences are MNHEY and SVGAGI.

This chain connects TRBV12-3 or TRBV12-4 to TRBJ1-6; there is no DNA to check the TCRdb D call of TRBD1. This CDR3 contains 16 residues. The CDR3 reads CASSPSGTVGSSPLHF.

This chain joins TRBV5-6 and TRBJ2-5; TCRdb reports TRBD1, a call that lacks DNA to check it against. The CDR3 sequence is 13 residues long. Germline V gene sequence: CDR1 SGHDT, CDR2 YYEEEE. This CDR3 reads CASSTTGPKTQYF.

CDR3 amino acids: CASSTGGLGTDTQYF. The V call is TRBV6-6, the J call TRBJ2-3; the D call of TRBD1 rests on TCRdb alone, since no DNA is present to check it. This CDR3 spans 15 amino acids. The germline V gene has CDR1 MNHNY and CDR2 SVGAGI (reference sequence).

The chain is built from TRBV30 and TRBJ2-1; TCRdb's D gene call, TRBD2, goes unchecked for lack of DNA. CDR1 is GTSNPN and CDR2 is SVGIG in the germline V gene (reference sequence). The CDR3 has 15 amino acids. The CDR3 protein is CAWSVAGGLGNEQFF. The full variable domain, rest sourced from reference TRBV30 and TRBJ2-1, is SQTIHQWPATLVQPVGSPLSLECTVEGTSNPNLYWYRQAAGRGLQLLFYSVGIGQISSEVPQNLSASRPQDRQFILSSKKLLLSDSGFYLCAWSVAGGLGNEQFFGPGTRLTVL.

The chain combines TRBV10-3 with TRBJ2-1; TCRdb names TRBD2, which stays unverified in the absence of DNA. Germline assignment: CDR1 ENHRY and CDR2 SYGVKD. The CDR3 spans 13 residues. CDR3: CAMATSDLNEQFF.

This chain connects TRBV10-3 to TRBJ1-2; TCRdb lists TRBD1, though no DNA is available to test this call. There are 12 residues in the CDR3. CDR1 and CDR2 (germline): ENHRY, SYGVKD. CDR3 residues: CAISGTGDSYTF.

The chain carries TRBV3-1 and TRBJ2-1; TCRdb returns TRBD2, unconfirmable since there is no DNA. Germline CDR1 reads LGHDT; CDR2 reads YNNKEL (reference sequence). This CDR3 comprises 15 residues. The CDR3: CASSQGGPSYNEQFF.

This sequence joins TRBV6-6 and TRBJ2-3; TCRdb's D call of TRBD1 is untestable without DNA. CDR1 is MNHNY and CDR2 is SVGAGI in the germline V gene (reference sequence). The CDR3 runs to 14 residues. CDR3 loop: CASSPNTREDTQYF.

This chain links TRBV6-1 with TRBJ2-1; absent DNA, TCRdb's TRBD2 call cannot be checked. Per germline, CDR1 MNHNS and CDR2 SASEGT. The CDR3 extends over 21 amino acids. CDR3 residues: CASTYPRTSGNRHQGINEQFF.

The chain links TRBV19 to TRBJ1-1. This CDR3 contains 12 residues. Germline-derived CDR1 and CDR2 are LNHDA and SQIVND (reference sequence). The CDR3 protein is CASITGGTEAFF.

The genes are TRBV20-1 and TRBJ2-7; with no DNA, the TCRdb D assignment of TRBD2 cannot be verified. Germline assignment: CDR1 DFQATT and CDR2 SNEGSKA (reference sequence). This CDR3 contains 14 residues. CDR3: CSSGLAGGRGEQYF.

The chain combines TRBV10-2 with TRBJ2-1; TCRdb designates TRBD2, a call that cannot be tested without DNA. There are 14 residues in the CDR3. The germline V gene encodes CDR1 WSHSY and CDR2 SAAADI. CDR3 sequence: CASFPGGPGNEQFF.

The genes are TRBV11-2 and TRBJ2-5. The CDR3 contains 11 residues. Germline values: CDR1 SGHAT, CDR2 FQNNGV. The CDR3 sequence is CASRNQETQYF. The full variable domain, completed using reference TRBV11-2 and TRBJ2-5, is EAGVAQSPRYKIIEKRQSVAFWCNPISGHATLYWYQQILGQGPKLLIQFQNNGVVDDSQLPKDRFSAERLKGVDSTLKIQPAKLEDSAVYLCASRNQETQYFGPGTRLLVL.

This chain connects TRBV9 to TRBJ2-5; TCRdb's assignment of TRBD2 cannot be checked, as there is no DNA. Germline V lookup: CDR1 SGDLS, CDR2 YYNGEE. The CDR3 contains 15 residues. CDR3 residues: CASSVVRAGAETQYF. The complete variable domain, with remaining parts taken from reference TRBV9 and TRBJ2-5, reads DSGVTQTPKHLITATGQRVTLRCSPRSGDLSVYWYQQSLDQGLQFLIQYYNGEERAKGNILERFSAQQFPDLHSELNLSSLELGDSALYFCASSVVRAGAETQYFGPGTRLLVL.